The present entry profiles one T cell receptor (beta chain) with its context. This specimen comes from a study of blood T cell repertoires in COVID-19. In the source study's methods: Estimation of nucleated cell counts relied on the amplification of reference gene primers. Produced via immunoSEQ multiplex PCR; TCRdb's table is partial and in-frame only. V and J calls and clone size are as listed in that table; D and trimming were resolved from the DNA. Found here are under 300,000 clones, 86% of them singletons; the top ten hold less than 3%. This CDR3 region has 15 residues. In germline, CDR1 is LNHDA, CDR2 SQIVND (reference sequence). V was pared by 7 bases and J by 0 bases, with 12 bases between.

Sequenced: peripheral blood. The receptor was isolated from a woman in her twenties or thirties with active or convalescent COVID-19. The V and J genes are TRBV19 and TRBJ1-4, with D unclear. In DNA, the CDR3 is TGTGCCAGTAACACACAGTGGGCAACTAATGAAAAACTGTTTTTT. Its protein is CASNTQWATNEKLFF. Complete variable domain (other parts from reference TRBV19 and TRBJ1-4): DGGITQSPKYLFRKEGQNVTLSCEQNLNHDAMYWYRQDPGQGLRLIYYSQIVNDFQKGDIAEGYSVSREKKESFPLTVTSAQKNPTAFYLCASNTQWATNEKLFFGSGTQLSVL.